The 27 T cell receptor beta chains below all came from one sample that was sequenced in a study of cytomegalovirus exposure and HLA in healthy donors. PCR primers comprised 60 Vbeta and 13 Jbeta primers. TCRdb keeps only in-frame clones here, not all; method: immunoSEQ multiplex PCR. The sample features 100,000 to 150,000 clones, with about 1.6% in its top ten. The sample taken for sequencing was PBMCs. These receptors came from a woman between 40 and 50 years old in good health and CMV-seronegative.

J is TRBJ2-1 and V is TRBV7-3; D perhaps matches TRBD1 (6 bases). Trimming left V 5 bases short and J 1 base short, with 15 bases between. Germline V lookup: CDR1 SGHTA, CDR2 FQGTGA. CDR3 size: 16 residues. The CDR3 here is CASSLQGGQSYNEQFF. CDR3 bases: TGTGCCAGCAGCCTACAGGGTGGTCAGTCCTACAATGAGCAGTTCTTC. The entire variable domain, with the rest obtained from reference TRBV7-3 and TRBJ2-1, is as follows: GAGVSQTPSNKVTEKGKYVELRCDPISGHTALYWYRQSLGQGPEFLIYFQGTGAADDSGLPNDRFFAVRPEGSVSTLKIQRTERGDSAVYLCASSLQGGQSYNEQFFGPGTRLTVL.

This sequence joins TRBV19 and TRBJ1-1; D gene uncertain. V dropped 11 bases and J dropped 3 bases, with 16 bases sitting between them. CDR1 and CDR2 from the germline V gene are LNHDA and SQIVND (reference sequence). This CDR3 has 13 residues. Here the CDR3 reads CASKREEYTEAFF. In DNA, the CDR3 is TGTGCCTCTAAAAGGGAGGAGTACACTGAAGCTTTCTTT.

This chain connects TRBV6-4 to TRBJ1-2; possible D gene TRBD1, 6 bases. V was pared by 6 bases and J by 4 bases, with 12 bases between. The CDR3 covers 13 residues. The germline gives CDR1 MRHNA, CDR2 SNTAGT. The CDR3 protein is CASSSDSGYGYTF. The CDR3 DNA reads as TGTGCCAGCAGCTCGGACAGCGGCTATGGCTACACCTTC.

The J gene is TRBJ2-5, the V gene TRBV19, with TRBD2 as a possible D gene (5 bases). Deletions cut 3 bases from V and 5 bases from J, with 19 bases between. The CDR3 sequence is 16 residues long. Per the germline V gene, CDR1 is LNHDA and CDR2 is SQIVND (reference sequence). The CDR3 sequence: CASSMLGLEGRETQYF. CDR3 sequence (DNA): TGTGCCAGTAGTATGCTAGGCTTAGAGGGCCGCGAGACCCAGTACTTC. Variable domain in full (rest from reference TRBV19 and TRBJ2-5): DGGITQSPKYLFRKEGQNVTLSCEQNLNHDAMYWYRQDPGQGLRLIYYSQIVNDFQKGDIAEGYSVSREKKESFPLTVTSAQKNPTAFYLCASSMLGLEGRETQYFGPGTRLLVL.

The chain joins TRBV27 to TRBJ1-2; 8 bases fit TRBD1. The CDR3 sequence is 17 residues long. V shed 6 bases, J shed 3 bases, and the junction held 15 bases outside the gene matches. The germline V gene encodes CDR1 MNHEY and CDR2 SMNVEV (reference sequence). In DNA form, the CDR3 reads TGTGCCAGCAGACAGGGGGAACGGGCCCAAATAGACTATGGCTACACCTTC. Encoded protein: CASRQGERAQIDYGYTF.

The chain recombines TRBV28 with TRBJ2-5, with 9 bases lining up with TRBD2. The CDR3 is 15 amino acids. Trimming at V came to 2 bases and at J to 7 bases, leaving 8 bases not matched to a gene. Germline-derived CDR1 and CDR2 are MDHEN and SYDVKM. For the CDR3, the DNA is TGTGCCAGCAGTTTACCGGGCTCAGCGGGGGGGACCCAGTACTTC. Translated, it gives CASSLPGSAGGTQYF.

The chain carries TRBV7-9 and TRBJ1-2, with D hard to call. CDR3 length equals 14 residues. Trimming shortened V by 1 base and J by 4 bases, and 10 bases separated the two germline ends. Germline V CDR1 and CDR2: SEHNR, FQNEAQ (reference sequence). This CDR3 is CASSLERATYGYTF. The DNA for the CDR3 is TGTGCCAGCAGCTTAGAGCGAGCAACCTATGGCTACACCTTC.

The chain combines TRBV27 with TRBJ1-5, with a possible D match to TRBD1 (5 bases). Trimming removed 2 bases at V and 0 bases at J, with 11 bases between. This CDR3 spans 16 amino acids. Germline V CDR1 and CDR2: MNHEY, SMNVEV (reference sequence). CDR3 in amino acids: CASSLRGDNSNQPQHF. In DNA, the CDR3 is TGTGCCAGCAGTTTAAGGGGCGATAATAGCAATCAGCCCCAGCATTTT.

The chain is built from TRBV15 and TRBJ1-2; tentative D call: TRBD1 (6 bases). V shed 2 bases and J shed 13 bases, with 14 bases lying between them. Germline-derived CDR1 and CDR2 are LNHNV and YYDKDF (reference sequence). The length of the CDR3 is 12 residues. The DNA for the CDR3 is TGTGCCACCAGCAGAAGGGACACCCTTGCCACCTTC. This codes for CATSRRDTLATF.

As DNA, the CDR3 is TGTGCCAGCAGCCTCACTAGCGGGGGGTACACCGGGGAGCTGTTTTTT. Translated: CASSLTSGGYTGELFF. V usage is TRBV7-8 and J usage is TRBJ2-2; TRBD2 matches 12 bases. The germline CDR1 and CDR2 sequences are SGHVS and FQNEAQ. The junction had 4 bases not matched to a gene; V was cut back by 5 bases and J by 3 bases. The CDR3 covers 16 residues.

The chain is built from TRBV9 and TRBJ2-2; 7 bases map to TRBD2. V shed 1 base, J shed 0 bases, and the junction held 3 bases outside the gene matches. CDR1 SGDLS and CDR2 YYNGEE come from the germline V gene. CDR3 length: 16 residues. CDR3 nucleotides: TGTGCCAGCAGCGTACGGGGGGACGCGAACACCGGGGAGCTGTTTTTT. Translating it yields CASSVRGDANTGELFF.

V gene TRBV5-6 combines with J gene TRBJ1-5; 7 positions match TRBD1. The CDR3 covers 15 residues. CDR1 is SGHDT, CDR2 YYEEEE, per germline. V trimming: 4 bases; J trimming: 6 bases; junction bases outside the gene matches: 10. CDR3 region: CASSKTGKVGQPQHF. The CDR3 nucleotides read TGTGCCAGCAGCAAGACAGGGAAAGTGGGTCAGCCCCAGCATTTT.

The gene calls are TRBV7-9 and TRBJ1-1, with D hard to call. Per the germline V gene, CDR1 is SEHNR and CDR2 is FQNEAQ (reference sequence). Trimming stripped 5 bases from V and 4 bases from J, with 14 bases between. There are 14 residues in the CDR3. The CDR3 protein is CASSPNRGSTEAFF. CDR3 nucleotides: TGTGCCAGCAGCCCGAACCGGGGTAGCACTGAAGCTTTCTTT.

CDR3 sequence: CASSSVGGNQPQHF. Written as DNA, the CDR3 is TGTGCCAGCAGCTCCGTCGGCGGGAATCAGCCCCAGCATTTT. J is TRBJ1-5 and V is TRBV5-5; D not certain. The CDR3 has 14 residues. Germline V lookup: CDR1 SGHKS, CDR2 YYEKEE (reference sequence). V was clipped by 3 bases and J by 4 bases, with 11 bases between them.

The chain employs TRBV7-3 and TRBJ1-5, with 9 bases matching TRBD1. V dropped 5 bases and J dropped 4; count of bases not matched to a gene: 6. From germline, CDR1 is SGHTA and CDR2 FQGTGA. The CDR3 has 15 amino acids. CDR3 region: CASSPGTGWNQPQHF. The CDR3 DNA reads TGTGCCAGCAGCCCCGGGACAGGGTGGAATCAGCCCCAGCATTTT.

CDR3 coding DNA: TGCGCCAGCAGCCAAGAATTGCGGTGGACTAACTATGGCTACACCTTC. Translation: CASSQELRWTNYGYTF. This chain joins TRBV4-3 and TRBJ1-2; D is unclear. V lost 0 bases and J lost 0, with 11 bases in between. Looked up from germline, CDR1 is LGHNA and CDR2 is YSLEER. The length of the CDR3 is 16 residues.

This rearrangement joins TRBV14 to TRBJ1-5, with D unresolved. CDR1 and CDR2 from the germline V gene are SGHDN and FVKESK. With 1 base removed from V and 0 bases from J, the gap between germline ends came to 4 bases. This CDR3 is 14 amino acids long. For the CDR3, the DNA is TGTGCCAGCAGCCAAGCCTATAGCAATCAGCCCCAGCATTTT. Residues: CASSQAYSNQPQHF.

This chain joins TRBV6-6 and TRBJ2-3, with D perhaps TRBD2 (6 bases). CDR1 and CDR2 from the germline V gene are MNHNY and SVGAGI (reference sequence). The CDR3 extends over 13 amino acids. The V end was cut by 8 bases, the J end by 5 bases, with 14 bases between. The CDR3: CASSLTGEDTQYF. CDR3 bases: TGTGCCAGCTCTTTGACGGGGGAAGATACGCAGTATTTT.

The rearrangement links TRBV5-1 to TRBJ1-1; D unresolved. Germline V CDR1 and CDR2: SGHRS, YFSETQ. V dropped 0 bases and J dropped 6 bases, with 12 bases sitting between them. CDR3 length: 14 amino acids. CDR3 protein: CASSLVAGRPEAFF. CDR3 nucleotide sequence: TGCGCCAGCAGCTTGGTAGCGGGTCGGCCTGAAGCTTTCTTT.

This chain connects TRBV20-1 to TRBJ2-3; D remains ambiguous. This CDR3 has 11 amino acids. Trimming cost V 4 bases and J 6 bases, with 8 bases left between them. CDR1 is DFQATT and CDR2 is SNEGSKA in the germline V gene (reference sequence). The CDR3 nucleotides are TGCAGTGCTACCCTATTGGATACGCAGTATTTT. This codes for CSATLLDTQYF.

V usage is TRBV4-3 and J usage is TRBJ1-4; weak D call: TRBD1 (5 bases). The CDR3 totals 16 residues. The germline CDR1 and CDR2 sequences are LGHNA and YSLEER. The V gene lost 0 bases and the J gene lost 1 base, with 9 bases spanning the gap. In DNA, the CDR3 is TGCGCCAGCAGCCAAGAACCCAGGGTAACTAATGAAAAACTGTTTTTT. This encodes CASSQEPRVTNEKLFF.

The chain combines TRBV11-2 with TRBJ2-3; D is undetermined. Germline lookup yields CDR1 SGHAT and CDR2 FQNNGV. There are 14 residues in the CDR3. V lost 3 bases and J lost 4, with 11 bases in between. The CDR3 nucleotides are TGTGCCAGCAGCTTGTTCGACTCGGCAGATACGCAGTATTTT. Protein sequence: CASSLFDSADTQYF.

The CDR3 sequence is CASSPGSGVTEAFF. CDR3 bases: TGTGCCAGCAGTCCGGGATCCGGGGTTACTGAAGCTTTCTTT. The rearrangement joins TRBV6-5 to TRBJ1-1, with D hard to call. Trimming cost V 5 bases and J 5 bases, with 15 bases left between them. Germline CDR1 MNHEY, CDR2 SVGAGI. The CDR3 is made up of 14 amino acids.

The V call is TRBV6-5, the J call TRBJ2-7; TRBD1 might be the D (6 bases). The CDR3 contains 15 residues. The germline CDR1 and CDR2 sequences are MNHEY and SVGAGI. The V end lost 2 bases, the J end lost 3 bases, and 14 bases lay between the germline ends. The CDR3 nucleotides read TGTGCCAGCAGTTACCTCCCCGCGGACAGCTACGAGCAGTACTTC. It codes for CASSYLPADSYEQYF.

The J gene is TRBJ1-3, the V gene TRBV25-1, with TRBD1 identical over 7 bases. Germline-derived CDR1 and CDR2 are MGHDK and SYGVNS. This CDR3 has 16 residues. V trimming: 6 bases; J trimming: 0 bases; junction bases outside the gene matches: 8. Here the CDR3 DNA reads TGTGCCAGCAGCCAGGTATGGGACAGCTCTGGAAACACCATATATTTT. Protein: CASSQVWDSSGNTIYF.

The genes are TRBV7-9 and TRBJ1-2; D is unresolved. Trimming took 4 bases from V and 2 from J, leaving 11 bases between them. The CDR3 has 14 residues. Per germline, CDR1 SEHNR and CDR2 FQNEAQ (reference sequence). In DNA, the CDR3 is TGTGCCAGCAGCTCCGGAGTGCGCAACTATGGCTACACCTTC. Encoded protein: CASSSGVRNYGYTF.

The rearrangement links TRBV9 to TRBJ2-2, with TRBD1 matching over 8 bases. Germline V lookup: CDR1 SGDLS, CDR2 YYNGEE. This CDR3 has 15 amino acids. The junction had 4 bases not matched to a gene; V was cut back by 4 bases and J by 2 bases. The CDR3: CASSTGTGNTGELFF. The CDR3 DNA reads TGTGCCAGCAGCACCGGGACAGGAAACACCGGGGAGCTGTTTTTT.